A single sample is the source of the 3 T cell receptor beta chains below, sequenced in a study of blood T cells in healthy people across ages. Primers used in a second PCR of about 7 to 12 cycles were a sample-barcoded 5' primer and a J-beta primer mix. TCRdb reprocessed the 5' RACE reads via MiXCR and lists one record per CDR3 protein. The top ten clones hold around 37% of a sample with 600,000 to 650,000 distinct CDR3 sequences, approximately 50% of them seen once. Sequenced: blood. The source of these receptors is a man aged 55 to 69 in good health.

V and J are TRBV29-1 and TRBJ2-5, with TRBD2 identical over 9 bases. Germline assignment: CDR1 SQVTM and CDR2 ANQGSEA. Losses at the gene ends were 6 bases for V and 4 bases for J; bases not matched to a gene: 12. The CDR3 is made up of 15 amino acids. The CDR3 DNA reads as TGCAGCGTGATATACAGCGGGGGGCCGGGAGAGACCCAGTACTTC. It encodes CSVIYSGGPGETQYF.

The rearrangement joins TRBV10-3 to TRBJ1-2; D not certain. V was pared by 7 bases and J by 1 base, with 10 bases between. The length of the CDR3 is 13 residues. Germline V gives CDR1 ENHRY, CDR2 SYGVKD. The CDR3 region is CAINQPLNYGYTF. The CDR3, as DNA: TGTGCCATCAACCAGCCACTTAACTATGGCTACACCTTC.

The chain couples TRBV3-1 to TRBJ2-5, with D possibly matching TRBD1 (6 bases). CDR1 is LGHDT and CDR2 is YNNKEL in the germline V gene (reference sequence). This CDR3 has 17 residues. Trimming pared 2 bases from V and 5 bases from J, leaving 21 bases between. The CDR3 region is CASSQNSGTNVRETQYF. CDR3 nucleotides: TGTGCCAGCAGCCAAAACTCCGGGACAAACGTCCGGGAGACCCAGTACTTC.